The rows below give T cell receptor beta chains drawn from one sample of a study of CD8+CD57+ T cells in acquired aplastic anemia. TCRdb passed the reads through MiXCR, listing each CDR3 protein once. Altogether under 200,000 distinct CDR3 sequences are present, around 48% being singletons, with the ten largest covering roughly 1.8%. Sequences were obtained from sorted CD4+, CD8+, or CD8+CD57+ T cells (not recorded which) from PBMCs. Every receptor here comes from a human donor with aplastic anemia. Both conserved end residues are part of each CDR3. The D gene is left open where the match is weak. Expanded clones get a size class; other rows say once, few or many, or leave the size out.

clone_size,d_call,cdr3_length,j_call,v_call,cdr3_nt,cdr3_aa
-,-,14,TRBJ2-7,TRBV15,TGTGCCACCTCCCCGACAGCGTCGGGCTACGAGCAGTACTTC,CATSPTASGYEQYF
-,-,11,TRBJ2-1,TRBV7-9,TGTGCCAGCACCTCACGGAGAGAGCAGTTCTTC,CASTSRREQFF
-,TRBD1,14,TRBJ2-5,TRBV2,TGTGCCAGCAGTGAAGCGTGGGACAGGGGAGCCCAGTACTTC,CASSEAWDRGAQYF
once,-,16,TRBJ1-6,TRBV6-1,TGTGCCAGCACTGGGGACATCTTCGGAGGTAATTCACCCCTCCACTTT,CASTGDIFGGNSPLHF
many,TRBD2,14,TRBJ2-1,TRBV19,TGTGCCAGTAGTATTTCGGCTAGCGGTGATGAGCAGTTCTTC,CASSISASGDEQFF
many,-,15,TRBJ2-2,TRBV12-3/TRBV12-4,TGTGCCAGCAGTTTGGGGCCAGCGAACACCGGGGAGCTGTTTTTT,CASSLGPANTGELFF
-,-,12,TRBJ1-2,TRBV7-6,TGTGCCAGCAGCCAATCCGGATTAGGCTACACCTTC,CASSQSGLGYTF
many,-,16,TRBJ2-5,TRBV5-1,TGCGCCTCCCGACTAGAACGTCGGGTCGCCCCGGAGACCCAGTACTTC,CASRLERRVAPETQYF
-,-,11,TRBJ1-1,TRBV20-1,TGCAGTGCTAGATCACAGGGCCAAGCTTTCTTT,CSARSQGQAFF
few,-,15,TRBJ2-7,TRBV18,TGTGCCAGCTCACCCTTGGCCAGGGCCTCCTACGAGCAGTACTTC,CASSPLARASYEQYF
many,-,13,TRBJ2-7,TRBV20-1,TGCAGTGCTCCTGGGGACAACTCCTACGAGCAGTACTTC,CSAPGDNSYEQYF
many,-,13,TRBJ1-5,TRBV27,TGTGCTCGAGGGGATTTTAGCAATCAGCCCCAGCATTTT,CARGDFSNQPQHF
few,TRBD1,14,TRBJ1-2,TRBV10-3,TGTGCCATCAGTGAAACAGGGGAGGGGTATGGCTACACCTTC,CAISETGEGYGYTF
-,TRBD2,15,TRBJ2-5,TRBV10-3,TGTGCCATCAGTGACTCGGGGGGGCGGTCAGAGACCCAGTACTTC,CAISDSGGRSETQYF
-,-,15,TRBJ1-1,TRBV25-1,TGTGCCAGCAGTGAAAGTGCTAGGGGGAACACTGAAGCTTTCTTT,CASSESARGNTEAFF
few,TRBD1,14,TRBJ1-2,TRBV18,TGTGCCAGCTCACCACGGGACAGGGGGTCCGGCTACACCTTC,CASSPRDRGSGYTF
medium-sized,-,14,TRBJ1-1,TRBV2,TGTGCCAGCAGAGAGTGGTATCAGGGGACTGAAGCTTTCTTT,CASREWYQGTEAFF
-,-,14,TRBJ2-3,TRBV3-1,TGTGCCAGCAGCCAAGTATCCCGGAGAGATACGCAGTATTTT,CASSQVSRRDTQYF
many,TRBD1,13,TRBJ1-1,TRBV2,TGTGCCAGCAGTGGGGACAGGAACACTGAAGCTTTCTTT,CASSGDRNTEAFF
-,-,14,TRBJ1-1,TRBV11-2,TGTGCCAGCAGTTCAATGACGTCTTCAACTGAAGCTTTCTTT,CASSSMTSSTEAFF
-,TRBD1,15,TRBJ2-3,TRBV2,TGTGCCAGCAGCGGACAGGGACAGGGGGCAGATACGCAGTATTTT,CASSGQGQGADTQYF
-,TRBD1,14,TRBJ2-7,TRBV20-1,TGCAGTGCCTCAAGGGGACAGACAGCCTACGAGCAGTACTTC,CSASRGQTAYEQYF
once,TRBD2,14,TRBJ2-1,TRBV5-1,TGCGCCAGCATGGAGGGGACTAGCGGCCACGAGCAGTTCTTC,CASMEGTSGHEQFF
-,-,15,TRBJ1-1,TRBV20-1,TGCAGTGCTAGCTCCCCTATAACAGGGATGGTCCAAGCTTTCTTT,CSASSPITGMVQAFF
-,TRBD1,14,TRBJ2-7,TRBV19,TGTGCCAGTACTACCGGGACAGGGGCCTACGAACAGTACTTC,CASTTGTGAYEQYF
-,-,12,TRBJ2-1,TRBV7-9,TGTGCCAGCAGCTTAGCAGACAATGAGAAGTTCTTC,CASSLADNEKFF
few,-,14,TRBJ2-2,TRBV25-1,TGTGCCAGCAGTGATTCGACAGACACCGGGGAGCTGTTTTTT,CASSDSTDTGELFF
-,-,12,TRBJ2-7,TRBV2,TGTGCCAGCGGGTACGAAACCTACGAGCAGTACTTC,CASGYETYEQYF
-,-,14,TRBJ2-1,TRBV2,TGTGCCAGCACCTACCAGGGCTGGGGCGGGGAGCAGTTCTTC,CASTYQGWGGEQFF
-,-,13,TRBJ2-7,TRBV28,TGTGCCAGCAGTCTGACACTTTCCTACGAGCAGTACTTC,CASSLTLSYEQYF
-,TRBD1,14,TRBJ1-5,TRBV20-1,TGCAGTTCTAGAATGGACAGGGGGAATCAGCCCCAGCATTTT,CSSRMDRGNQPQHF
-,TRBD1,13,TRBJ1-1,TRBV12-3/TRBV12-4,TGTGCCAGCACCCAGACAGGGGCCACTGAAGCTTTCTTT,CASTQTGATEAFF
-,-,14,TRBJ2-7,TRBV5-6,TGTGCCAGCAGCTCGTCGGGCCTACCAGGGGAGCAGTACTTC,CASSSSGLPGEQYF
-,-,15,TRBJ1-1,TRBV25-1,TGTGCCAGCAGTGAATTGACAGGCCAGAACACTGAAGCTTTCTTT,CASSELTGQNTEAFF
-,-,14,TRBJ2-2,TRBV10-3,TGTGCCATCAGTTCATCTCCGGGCACCGGGGAGCTGTTTTTT,CAISSSPGTGELFF
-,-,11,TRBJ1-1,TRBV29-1,TGCAGCGTTAGTCAGAACACTGAAGCTTTCTTT,CSVSQNTEAFF
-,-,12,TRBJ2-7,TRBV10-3,TGTGCCATCGAACCCGGGGCGAGGGAGCAGTACTTC,CAIEPGAREQYF
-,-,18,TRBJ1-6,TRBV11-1,TGTGCCAGCAGTCCTAGCGGCGGGTTTCAAAGGTATAATTCACCCCTCCACTTT,CASSPSGGFQRYNSPLHF
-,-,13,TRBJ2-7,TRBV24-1,TGTGCCACCAGTGCCGCACAGGGTGGCGAGCAGTACTTC,CATSAAQGGEQYF
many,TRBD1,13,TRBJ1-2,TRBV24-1,TGTGCCACCAGTGTTACAGGGGACTATGGCTACACCTTC,CATSVTGDYGYTF
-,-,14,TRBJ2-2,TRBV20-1,TGCAGTGCTAATCCGGGACAGAACACCGGGGAGCTGTTTTTT,CSANPGQNTGELFF
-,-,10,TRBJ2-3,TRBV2,TGTGCCAGCGGGAAGGATACGCAGTATTTT,CASGKDTQYF
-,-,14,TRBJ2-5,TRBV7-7,TGTGCCAGCAGCCCCCAACGGTACCAAGAGACCCAGTACTTC,CASSPQRYQETQYF
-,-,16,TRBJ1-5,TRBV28,TGTGCCAGCAGTTTAGGCACCTTATTGGGCAATCAGCCCCAGCATTTT,CASSLGTLLGNQPQHF
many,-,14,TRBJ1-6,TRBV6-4,TGTGCCAGCAGTGAGGGACCGATTAATTCACCCCTCCACTTT,CASSEGPINSPLHF
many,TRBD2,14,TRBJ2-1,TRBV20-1,TGCAGTGCCAAAGGACTAGCGGCGTACAATGAGCAGTTCTTC,CSAKGLAAYNEQFF
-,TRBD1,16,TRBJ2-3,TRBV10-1,TGCGCCAGCAGCCGCGAGGACAGGCCCAGCACAGATACGCAGTATTTT,CASSREDRPSTDTQYF
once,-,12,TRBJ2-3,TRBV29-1,TGCAGCGGGACACCAAGCACAGATACGCAGTATTTT,CSGTPSTDTQYF
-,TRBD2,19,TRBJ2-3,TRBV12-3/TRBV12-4,TGTGCCAGCAGTCAGGGACTAGCGGGGTCTAGTGCTAGCACAGACACGCAGTATTTT,CASSQGLAGSSASTDTQYF
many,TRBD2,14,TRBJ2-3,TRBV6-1,TGTGCCAGCAGTTCTCCGGGACTAGCGGGTACGCAGTATTTT,CASSSPGLAGTQYF
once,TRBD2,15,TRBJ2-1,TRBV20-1,TGCAGTGCCTGGAGTGTACTAGCGGTTTACAATGAGCAGTTCTTC,CSAWSVLAVYNEQFF